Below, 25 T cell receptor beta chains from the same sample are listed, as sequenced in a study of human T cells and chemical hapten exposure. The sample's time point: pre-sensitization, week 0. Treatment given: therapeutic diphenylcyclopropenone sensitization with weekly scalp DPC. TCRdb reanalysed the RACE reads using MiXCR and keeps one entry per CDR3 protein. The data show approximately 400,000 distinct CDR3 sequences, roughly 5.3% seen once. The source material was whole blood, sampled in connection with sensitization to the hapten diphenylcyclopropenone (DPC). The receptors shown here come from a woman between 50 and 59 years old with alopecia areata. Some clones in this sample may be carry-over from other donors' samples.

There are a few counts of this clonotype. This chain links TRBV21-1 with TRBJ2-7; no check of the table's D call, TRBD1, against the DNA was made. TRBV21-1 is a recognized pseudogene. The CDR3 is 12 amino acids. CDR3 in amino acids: CASSVQGNEQYF. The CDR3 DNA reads TGTGCCAGCAGCGTACAGGGGAACGAGCAGTACTTC.

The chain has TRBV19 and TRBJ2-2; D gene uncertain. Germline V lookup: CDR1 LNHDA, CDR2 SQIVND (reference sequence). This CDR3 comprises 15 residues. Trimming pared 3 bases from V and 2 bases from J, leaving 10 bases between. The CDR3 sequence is CASSITHSNTGELFF. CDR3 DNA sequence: TGTGCCAGTAGTATCACGCACAGCAACACCGGGGAGCTGTTTTTT.

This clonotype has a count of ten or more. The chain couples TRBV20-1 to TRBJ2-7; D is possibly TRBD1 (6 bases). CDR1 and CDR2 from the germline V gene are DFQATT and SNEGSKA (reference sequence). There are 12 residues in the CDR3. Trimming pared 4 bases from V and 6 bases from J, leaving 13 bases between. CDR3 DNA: TGCAGTGCTACCAGACAGGCCGCCGAGCAGTACTTC. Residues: CSATRQAAEQYF.

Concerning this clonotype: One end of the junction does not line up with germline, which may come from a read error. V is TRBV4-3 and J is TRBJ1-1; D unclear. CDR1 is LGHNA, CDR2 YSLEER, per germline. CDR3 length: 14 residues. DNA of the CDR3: TGCGCTAGCAGCCAAGATCTATGGTTGTTTGAAGCTTTCTTT. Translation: CASSQDLWLFEAFF.

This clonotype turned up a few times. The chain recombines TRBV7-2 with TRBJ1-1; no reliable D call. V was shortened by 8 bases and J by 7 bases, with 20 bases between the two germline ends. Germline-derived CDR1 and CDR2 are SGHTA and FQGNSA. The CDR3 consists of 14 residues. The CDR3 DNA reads TGTGCCAGCCGACCCGACACCTATTCTATTGAAGCTTTCTTT. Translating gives CASRPDTYSIEAFF.

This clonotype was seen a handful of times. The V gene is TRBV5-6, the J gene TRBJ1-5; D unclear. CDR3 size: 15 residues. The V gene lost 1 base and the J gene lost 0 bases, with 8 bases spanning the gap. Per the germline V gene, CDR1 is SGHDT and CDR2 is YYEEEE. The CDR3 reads CASSLSANSNQPQHF. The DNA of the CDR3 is TGTGCCAGCAGCTTGTCGGCCAATAGCAATCAGCCCCAGCATTTT.

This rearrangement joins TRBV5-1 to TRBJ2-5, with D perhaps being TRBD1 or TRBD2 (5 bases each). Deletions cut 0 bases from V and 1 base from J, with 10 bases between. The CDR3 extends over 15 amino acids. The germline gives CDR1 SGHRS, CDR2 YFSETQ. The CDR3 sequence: CASSLGSGAQETQYF. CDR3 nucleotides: TGCGCCAGCAGCTTGGGTTCCGGGGCCCAAGAGACCCAGTACTTC. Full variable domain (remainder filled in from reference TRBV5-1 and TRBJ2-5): KAGVTQTPRYLIKTRGQQVTLSCSPISGHRSVSWYQQTPGQGLQFLFEYFSETQRNKGNFPGRFSGRQFSNSRSEMNVSTLELGDSALYLCASSLGSGAQETQYFGPGTRLLVL.

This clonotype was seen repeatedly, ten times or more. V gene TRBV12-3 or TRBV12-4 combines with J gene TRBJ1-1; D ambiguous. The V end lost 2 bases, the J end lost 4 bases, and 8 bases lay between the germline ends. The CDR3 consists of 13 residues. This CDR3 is CASSLKRSTEAFF. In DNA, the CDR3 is TGTGCCAGCAGTTTAAAGCGTTCCACTGAAGCTTTCTTT.

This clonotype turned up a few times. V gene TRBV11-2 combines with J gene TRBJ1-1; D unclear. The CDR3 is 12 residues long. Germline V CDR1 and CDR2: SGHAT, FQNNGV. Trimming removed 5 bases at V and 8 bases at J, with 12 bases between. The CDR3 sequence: CASSRSGVEAFF. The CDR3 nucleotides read TGTGCCAGCAGCCGTTCCGGAGTCGAAGCTTTCTTT.

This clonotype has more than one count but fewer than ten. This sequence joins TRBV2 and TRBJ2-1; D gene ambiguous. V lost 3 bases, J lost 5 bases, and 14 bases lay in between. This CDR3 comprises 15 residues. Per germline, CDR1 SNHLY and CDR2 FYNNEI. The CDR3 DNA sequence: TGTGCCAGCAGTGAGGAGACCCTCGGCAACAATGAGCAGTTCTTC. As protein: CASSEETLGNNEQFF.

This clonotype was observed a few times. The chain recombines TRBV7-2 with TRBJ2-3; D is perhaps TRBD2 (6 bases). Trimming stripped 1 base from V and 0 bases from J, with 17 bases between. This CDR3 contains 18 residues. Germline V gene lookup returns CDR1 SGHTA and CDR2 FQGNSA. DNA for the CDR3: TGTGCCAGCAGCTTAGAGGGCGGAGCGGGCTGGAGCACAGATACGCAGTATTTT. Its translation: CASSLEGGAGWSTDTQYF.

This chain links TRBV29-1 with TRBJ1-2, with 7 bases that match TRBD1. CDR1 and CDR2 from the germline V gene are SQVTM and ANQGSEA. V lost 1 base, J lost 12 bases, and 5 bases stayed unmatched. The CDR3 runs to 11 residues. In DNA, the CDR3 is TGCAGCGTTGAAGGGGACAGCATTAACACCTTC. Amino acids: CSVEGDSINTF.

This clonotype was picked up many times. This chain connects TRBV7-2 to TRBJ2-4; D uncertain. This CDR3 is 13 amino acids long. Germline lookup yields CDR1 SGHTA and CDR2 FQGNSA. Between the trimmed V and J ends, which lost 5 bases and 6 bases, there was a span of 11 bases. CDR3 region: CASSPGRTNIQYF. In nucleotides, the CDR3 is TGTGCCAGCAGCCCTGGACGTACAAACATTCAGTACTTC.

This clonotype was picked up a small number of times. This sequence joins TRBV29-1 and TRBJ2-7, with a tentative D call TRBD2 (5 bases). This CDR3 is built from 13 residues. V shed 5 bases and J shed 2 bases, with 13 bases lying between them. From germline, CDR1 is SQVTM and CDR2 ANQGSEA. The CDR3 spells CSVTWTETYEQYF. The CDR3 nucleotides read TGCAGCGTTACTTGGACTGAGACCTACGAGCAGTACTTC.

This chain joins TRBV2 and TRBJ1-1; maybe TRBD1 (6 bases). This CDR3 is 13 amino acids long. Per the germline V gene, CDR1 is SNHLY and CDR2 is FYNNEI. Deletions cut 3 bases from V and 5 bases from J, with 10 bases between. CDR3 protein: CASSDQGSTEAFF. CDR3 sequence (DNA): TGTGCCAGCAGTGACCAGGGGAGTACTGAAGCTTTCTTT. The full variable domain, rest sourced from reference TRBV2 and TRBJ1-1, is EPEVTQTPSHQVTQMGQEVILRCVPISNHLYFYWYRQILGQKVEFLVSFYNNEISEKSEIFDDQFSVERPDGSNFTLKIRSTKLEDSAMYFCASSDQGSTEAFFGQGTRLTVV.

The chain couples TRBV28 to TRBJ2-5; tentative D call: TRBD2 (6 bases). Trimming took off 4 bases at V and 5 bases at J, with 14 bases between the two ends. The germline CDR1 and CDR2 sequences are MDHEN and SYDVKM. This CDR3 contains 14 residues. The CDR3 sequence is CASSSRVAGETQYF. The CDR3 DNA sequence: TGTGCCAGCAGTTCCCGAGTGGCGGGGGAGACCCAGTACTTC. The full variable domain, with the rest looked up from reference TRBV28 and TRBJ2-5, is DVKVTQSSRYLVKRTGEKVFLECVQDMDHENMFWYRQDPGLGLRLIYFSYDVKMKEKGDIPEGYSVSREKKERFSLILESASTNQTSMYLCASSSRVAGETQYFGPGTRLLVL.

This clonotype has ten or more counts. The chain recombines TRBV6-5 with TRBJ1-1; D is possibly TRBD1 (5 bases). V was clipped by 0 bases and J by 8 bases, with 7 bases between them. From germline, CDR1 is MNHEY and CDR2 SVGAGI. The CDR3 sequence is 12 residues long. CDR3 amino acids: CASSYSGVEAFF. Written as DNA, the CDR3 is TGTGCCAGCAGTTACTCGGGGGTAGAAGCTTTCTTT.

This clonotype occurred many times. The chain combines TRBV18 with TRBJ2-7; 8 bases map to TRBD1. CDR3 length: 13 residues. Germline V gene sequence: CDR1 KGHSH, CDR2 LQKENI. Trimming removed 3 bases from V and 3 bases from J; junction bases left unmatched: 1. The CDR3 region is CASSPGQDYEQYF. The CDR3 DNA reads TGTGCCAGCTCACCGGGACAGGACTACGAGCAGTACTTC.

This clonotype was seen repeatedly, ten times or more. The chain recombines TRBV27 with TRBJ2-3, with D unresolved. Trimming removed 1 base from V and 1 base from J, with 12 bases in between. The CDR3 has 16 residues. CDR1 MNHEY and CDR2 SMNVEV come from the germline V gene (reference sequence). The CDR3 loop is CASSLLRQDRTDTQYF. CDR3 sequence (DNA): TGTGCCAGCAGTTTATTGAGGCAGGACCGCACAGATACGCAGTATTTT.

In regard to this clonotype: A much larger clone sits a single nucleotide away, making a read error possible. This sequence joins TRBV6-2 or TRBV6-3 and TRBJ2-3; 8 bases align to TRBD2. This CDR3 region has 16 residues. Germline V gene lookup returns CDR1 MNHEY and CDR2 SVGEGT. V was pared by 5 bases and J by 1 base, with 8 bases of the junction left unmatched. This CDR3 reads CASSGPGTRGTDTQYF. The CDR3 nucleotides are TGTGCCAGCAGTGGGCCGGGGACTAGAGGCACAGATACGCAGTATTTT.

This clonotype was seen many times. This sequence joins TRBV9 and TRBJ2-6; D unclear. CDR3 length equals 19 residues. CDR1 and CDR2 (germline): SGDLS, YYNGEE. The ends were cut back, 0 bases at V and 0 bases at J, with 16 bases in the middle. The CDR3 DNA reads TGTGCCAGCAGCGTAGACTCCGACCCTCACCTCTCTGGGGCCAACGTCCTGACTTTC. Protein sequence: CASSVDSDPHLSGANVLTF.

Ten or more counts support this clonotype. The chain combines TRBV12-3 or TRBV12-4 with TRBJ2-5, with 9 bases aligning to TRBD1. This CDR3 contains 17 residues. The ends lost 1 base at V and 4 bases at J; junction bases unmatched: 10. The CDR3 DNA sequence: TGTGCCAGCAGTTTAGAAACCGGGACAGGGAGAACAGAGACCCAGTACTTC. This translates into CASSLETGTGRTETQYF.

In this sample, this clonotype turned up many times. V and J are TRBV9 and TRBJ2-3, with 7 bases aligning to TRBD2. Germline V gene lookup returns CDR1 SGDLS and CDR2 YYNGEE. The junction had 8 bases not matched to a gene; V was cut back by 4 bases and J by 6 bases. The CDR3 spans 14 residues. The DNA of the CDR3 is TGTGCCAGCAGCCCCACCGCGGGGGACGATACGCAGTATTTT. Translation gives CASSPTAGDDTQYF.

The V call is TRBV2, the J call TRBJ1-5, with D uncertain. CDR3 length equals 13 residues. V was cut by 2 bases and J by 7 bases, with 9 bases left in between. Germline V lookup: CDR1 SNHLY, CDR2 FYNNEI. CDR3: CASSETQWQPQHF. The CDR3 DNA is TGTGCCAGCAGTGAAACACAGTGGCAGCCCCAGCATTTT.

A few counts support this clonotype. This CDR3 reads CASSLQGPEAFF. CDR3 nucleotide sequence: TGTGCCAGCAGTTTACAGGGCCCTGAAGCTTTCTTT. This sequence joins TRBV12-3 or TRBV12-4 and TRBJ1-1, with D possibly matching TRBD1 (5 bases). CDR3 length equals 12 residues. V was clipped by 2 bases and J by 6 bases, with 7 bases between them.